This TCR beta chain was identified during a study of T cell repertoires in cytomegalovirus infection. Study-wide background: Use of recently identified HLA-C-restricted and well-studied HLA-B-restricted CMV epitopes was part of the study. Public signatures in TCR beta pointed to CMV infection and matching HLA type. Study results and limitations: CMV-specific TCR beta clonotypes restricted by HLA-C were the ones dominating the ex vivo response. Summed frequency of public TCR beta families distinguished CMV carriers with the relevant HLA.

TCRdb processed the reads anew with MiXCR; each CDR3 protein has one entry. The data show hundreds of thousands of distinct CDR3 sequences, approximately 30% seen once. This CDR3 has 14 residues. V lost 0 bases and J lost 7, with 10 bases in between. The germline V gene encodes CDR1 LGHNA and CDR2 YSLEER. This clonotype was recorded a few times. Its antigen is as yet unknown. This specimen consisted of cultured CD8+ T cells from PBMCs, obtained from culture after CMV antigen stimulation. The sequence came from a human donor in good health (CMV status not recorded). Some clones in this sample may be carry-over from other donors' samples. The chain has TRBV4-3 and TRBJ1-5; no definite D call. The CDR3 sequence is CASSQDLGDQPQHF. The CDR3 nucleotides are TGCGCCAGCAGCCAAGATTTAGGAGACCAGCCCCAGCATTTT.